These 21 T cell receptor beta chains were all obtained from the same sample, sequenced in a study of tumor-infiltrating lymphocytes in primary liver carcinoma (dated 2017 in TCRdb). Total RNA and DNA were co-extracted without cell sorting from approximately 20-30 mg of bulk tissue using the AllPrep DNA/RNA mini kit. This sample was sequenced with an Illumina HiSeq 2500. Using a constant-region primer and ProtoScript II reverse transcriptase, TCRbeta-specific cDNA was reverse-transcribed from around 520 ng total RNA. The TCRbeta libraries were prepared through three rounds of nested multiplex PCR following a slightly modified ARM-PCR procedure. Each of the first two PCR rounds ran for around 11 cycles and used multiplex TRBV1-TRBV30 forward primers together with a Cbeta reverse primer. TCRdb took the public reads, trimmed them with fastp at Q25, ran MiXCR for clone calling and kept in-frame beta chains. A single entry per CDR3 protein holds the most common genes and DNA from its merged rows. The sample records 20,000 to 25,000 distinct CDR3 sequences, roughly 78% of which are singletons. The top ten hold about 39% of the sample.

The sample taken for sequencing was liver tumor tissue from sampling region 1. This sample's cell subset or site label indicates: tumor region T1, superior pole. The receptors originated from a man in his forties with primary liver carcinoma and hepatitis B virus infection.

This clonotype was seen more than once but under ten times. Relative to the germline gene, one junction end is altered; a read error may explain this. The chain has TRBV13 and TRBJ2-1; D might be TRBD2 (6 bases). Per the germline V gene, CDR1 is PRHDT and CDR2 is FYEKMQ (reference sequence). The CDR3 consists of 14 residues. The CDR3 DNA sequence: TGTGCCAGCAGCCCCGGGACTGTACAAAATGAGCAGCTCTTC. It is translated as CASSPGTVQNEQLF.

This clonotype has ten or more counts. This chain links TRBV11-2 with TRBJ1-1; D is perhaps TRBD1 (5 bases). Germline CDR1 SGHAT, CDR2 FQNNGV. The CDR3 is 14 residues long. V dropped 2 bases and J dropped 6 bases, with 13 bases sitting between them. The CDR3 loop reads CASSLKEGPPEAFF. CDR3 sequence (DNA): TGTGCCAGCAGCTTAAAGGAGGGGCCCCCTGAAGCTTTCTTT.

This clonotype showed up many times. The chain combines TRBV5-1 with TRBJ1-4; D call uncertain. This CDR3 contains 15 residues. The germline CDR1 and CDR2 sequences are SGHRS and YFSETQ. V was pared by 2 bases and J by 3 bases, with 11 bases between. DNA of the CDR3: TGCGCCAGCAGCTTCGGCCAATCGGCTAATGAAAAACTGTTTTTT. Its protein is CASSFGQSANEKLFF.

In the case of this clonotype: The junction differs from germline at one of its ends, possibly a read error. This chain uses TRBV5-6 with TRBJ1-1; the D is unclear. Germline V lookup: CDR1 SGHDT, CDR2 YYEEEE. The CDR3 runs to 13 residues. The DNA of the CDR3 is TGTGCCAGCAGCTTTTGGGATGGTGAACAAGCTCTCTTT. Translating it yields CASSFWDGEQALF.

Comment on this clonotype: A junction boundary mismatches the germline segment, possibly from a read error. The chain joins TRBV6-5 to TRBJ1-6; D is perhaps TRBD1 (5 bases). CDR1 and CDR2 from the germline V gene are MNHEY and SVGAGI. CDR3 length equals 18 residues. The CDR3 is CASNYSSGGHSYNSPLHF. The CDR3 bases are TGTGCCAGCAATTACTCGAGCGGGGGTCACTCCTATAATTCACCCCTCCACTTT.

V gene TRBV4-1 combines with J gene TRBJ2-2, with a tentative D call TRBD1 (6 bases). Trimming took off 9 bases at V and 3 bases at J, with 26 bases between the two ends. Germline CDR1 MGHRA, CDR2 YSYEKL. This CDR3 comprises 18 residues. CDR3 loop: CARSQDSVGAWYTGELFF. CDR3 nucleotide sequence: TGCGCCAGGAGTCAAGACAGCGTGGGGGCGTGGTACACCGGGGAGCTGTTTTTT.

On this clonotype: Given the absence of the conserved phenylalanine or tryptophan at the CDR3 end, a read error is likely. It is unclear where the CDR3 begins or ends on the DNA, so no DNA is shown, and the CDR3 is as TCRdb lists it. The chain uses TRBV4-1 and TRBJ1-2; TRBD1, as called in the table, went unchecked against the DNA. The CDR3 length equals 13 residues, ends included. The germline gives CDR1 MGHRA, CDR2 YSYEKL. The CDR3: CASSQGDRNYGYT.

This clonotype was observed a few times. One junction end disagrees with the germline gene, perhaps due to a read error. The chain uses TRBV4-1 and TRBJ1-2; 8 bases fit TRBD1. Germline V gene lookup returns CDR1 MGHRA and CDR2 YSYEKL. CDR3 size: 14 residues. Here the CDR3 reads CANSQWDRNYGYTF. CDR3 sequence (DNA): TGCGCCAACAGCCAATGGGACAGGAACTATGGTTACACCTTC.

Comment on this clonotype: The final CDR3 position lacks the conserved phenylalanine or tryptophan, pointing to a likely read error. This chain connects TRBV11-2 to TRBJ2-3; TRBD1 aligns across 9 bases. Per the germline V gene, CDR1 is SGHAT and CDR2 is FQNNGV. The CDR3 covers 15 residues. CDR3 loop: CASSLPGQGSDTQYI. The CDR3, as DNA: TGTGCCAGTAGCTTACCCGGACAGGGGTCGGATACGCAGTATATT.

V gene TRBV14 combines with J gene TRBJ2-3; 12 nucleotides agree with TRBD2. Germline V gives CDR1 SGHDN, CDR2 FVKESK. The CDR3 covers 18 residues. V was pared by 7 bases and J by 0 bases, with 11 bases of the junction left unmatched. As DNA, the CDR3 is TGTGCCAGCAACCACGGGTTCGGGACTAGCGGGAGCACAGATACGCAGTATTTT. Translating gives CASNHGFGTSGSTDTQYF. Filled out from reference TRBV14 and TRBJ2-3, the complete variable domain reads EAGVTQFPSHSVIEKGQTVTLRCDPISGHDNLYWYRRVMGKEIKFLLHFVKESKQDESGMPNNRFLAERTGGTYSTLKVQPAELEDSGVYFCASNHGFGTSGSTDTQYFGPGTRLTVL.

This clonotype has ten or more counts. V usage is TRBV29-1 and J usage is TRBJ2-7; no reliable D call. CDR1 SQVTM and CDR2 ANQGSEA come from the germline V gene. CDR3 size: 12 residues. Trimming left V 5 bases short and J 0 bases short, with 8 bases between. In DNA, the CDR3 is TGCAGCGTTCGGTGGGGCTCCTACGAGCAGTACTTC. Translated: CSVRWGSYEQYF.

Note on this clonotype: Germline is not matched at one junction end, which may reflect a read error. This chain uses TRBV11-1 with TRBJ2-1; D might be TRBD1 (6 bases). This CDR3 spans 15 amino acids. Germline V gene lookup returns CDR1 SGHAT and CDR2 FQDESV (reference sequence). Here the CDR3 DNA reads TGTGACAGCAACTTAACCGGGACAATCTACAATGAGCAGTTCTTC. This encodes CDSNLTGTIYNEQFF. The full variable domain, in which reference TRBV11-1 and TRBJ2-1 provide the parts outside the CDR3, is EAEVAQSPRYKITEKSQAVAFWCDPISGHATLYWYRQILGQGPELLVQFQDESVVDDSQLPKDRFSAERLKGVDSTLKIQPAELGDSAMYLCDSNLTGTIYNEQFFGPGTRLTVL.

To note about this clonotype: Being one base from a much bigger clone, this may be a read error. The V call is TRBV12-3 or TRBV12-4, the J call TRBJ2-5; tentatively, D is TRBD2 (6 bases). V lost 6 bases to trimming and J lost 5 bases, with 19 bases between them. CDR3 size: 15 residues. This CDR3 is CASSRRVRVKETQYF. In DNA form, the CDR3 reads TGTGCCAGCAGCCGGAGGGTCAGGGTGAAGGAGACCCAGTACTTC.

With respect to this clonotype: The conserved final phenylalanine or tryptophan is absent from the CDR3, which likely points to a read error. J is TRBJ2-5 and V is TRBV11-2; D not certain. The CDR3 is made up of 13 amino acids. With 0 bases removed from V and 7 bases from J, the gap between germline ends came to 9 bases. Germline CDR1 SGHAT, CDR2 FQNNGV. CDR3 coding DNA: TGTGCCAGCAGCTTAGAAACCAAGGGGACCCAGTACTTA. Protein: CASSLETKGTQYL.

As regards this clonotype: No conserved phenylalanine or tryptophan ends this CDR3, so it is likely a read error. The chain couples TRBV29-1 to TRBJ2-7, with TRBD2 as a possible D gene (6 bases). This CDR3 is built from 13 residues. Germline V lookup: CDR1 SQVTM, CDR2 ANQGSEA. The CDR3 nucleotides read TGCAGGGCTACAAGGGAGGCCTCCTATGAGCAGTACCTC. It encodes CRATREASYEQYL.

A remark on this clonotype: Relative to the germline gene, one junction end is altered; a read error may explain this. This chain connects TRBV11-2 to TRBJ2-7; D is ambiguous. Germline CDR1 and CDR2: SGHAT and FQNNGV. The CDR3 has 16 amino acids. DNA for the CDR3: TGTGCCAGCAGCTTCAGTGCGACCAGCCTCTCCCACAAGCAGTATTTC. Translated, it gives CASSFSATSLSHKQYF.

The chain employs TRBV4-1 and TRBJ1-6; TRBD1 matches 9 bases. The CDR3 contains 16 residues. Trimming removed 3 bases from V and 14 bases from J; junction bases left unmatched: 14. Germline CDR1 MGHRA, CDR2 YSYEKL. The CDR3 loop reads CASSHHPQGADSSLHF. CDR3 DNA: TGCGCCAGCAGCCACCACCCACAGGGGGCGGATTCGTCCCTCCACTTT.

Comment on this clonotype: Compared with germline, one end of the junction differs, possibly owing to a read error. The rearrangement uses TRBV4-2 and TRBJ2-3; 7 nucleotides align to TRBD2. CDR3 size: 17 residues. Germline-derived CDR1 and CDR2 are LGHNA and YNFKEQ. CDR3 in DNA: TGTGCAAGCAGCCAAGATGTCCTAGCGGAGAGCGCAGATACGCAGTATTTT. Its translation: CASSQDVLAESADTQYF.

To note about this clonotype: Since a much larger clone is just one base distant, this may be a read error. This chain uses TRBV6-5 with TRBJ1-6; D not certain. Germline assignment: CDR1 MNHEY and CDR2 SVGAGI. CDR3 length equals 16 residues. CDR3 in DNA: TGTGCCAGCAGTAAACAGTCTGCCATATATAATTCACCCATCCACTTT. Protein sequence: CASSKQSAIYNSPIHF.

In regard to this clonotype: The junction and the germline gene differ at one end; a read error may be behind it. The chain uses TRBV12-3 or TRBV12-4 and TRBJ2-3, with D perhaps given as TRBD1 or TRBD2 (6 bases each). There are 16 residues in the CDR3. The CDR3, as DNA: TGTGCCAGCAGCTCGGGGAGGAGCAGGGGCACAGATACCCAGTATTTT. This translates into CASSSGRSRGTDTQYF.

By its share, this clonotype is medium-sized. V usage is TRBV6-2 or TRBV6-3 and J usage is TRBJ2-7, with 7 positions matching TRBD2. The CDR3 sequence is 13 residues long. Unmatched junction bases numbered 7, after V lost 8 bases and J lost 3 bases. Germline CDR1 MNHEY, CDR2 SVGEGT. As DNA, the CDR3 is TGTGCCAGCTCGTGGCGGGAGCACTACGAGCAGTACTTC. Protein sequence: CASSWREHYEQYF.